This record looks at one TCR beta chain sequence and its context. Its cognate antigen is unknown. This same CDR3 is encoded by further DNA sequences in the sample. Under the authors' procedure: ImmunoSEQ yielded junction-only sequences lacking quality scores, so filtering differed. Sequencing used immunoSEQ multiplex PCR; TCRdb keeps in-frame clones, though not all of them. That table furnishes V, J and clone size, whereas the DNA furnished D and trimming. The repertoire consists of about 1,800,000 clones, with approximately 94% occurring once and the leading ten covering 1.2%. The V and J ends lost 0 bases and 0 bases respectively, with 5 bases between them. Germline lookup yields CDR1 SQVTM and CDR2 ANQGSEA. The length of the CDR3 is 13 residues. This sample stems from a study of shared clonotypes between healthy human individuals. Whole-study context: Three CD4 naive, three CD4 memory, two CD8 naive and one CD8 memory plate were used per donor.

Whole-study findings and limits: Rarefaction showed sorted-subset sequencing was incomplete despite large depth. The study sampled only blood, and tissue repertoires likely differ.

Terminally differentiated effector memory CD45RA+ cells were excluded by CCR7 positive selection of CD45RO-negative cells. Sample: naive CD8+ T cells sorted from blood. This clonotype was sampled from a man aged 18 to 30 in good health. J is TRBJ1-1 and V is TRBV29-1, with a possible D match to TRBD1 (5 bases). The CDR3 DNA reads as TGCAGCGTTGAAGAGGGGGTGAACACTGAAGCTTTCTTT. Its translation: CSVEEGVNTEAFF.